The rows below give T cell receptor beta chains drawn from one sample of a study of brain T cells in children with intractable seizures. Method: immunoSEQ multiplex PCR; TCRdb's copy keeps in-frame clones and lacks some. The sample lists a few hundred thousand clones; roughly 93% were seen once. Sequences were derived from peripheral blood, sampled less than 6 months after surgery. Receptors were obtained from a boy in the first two years of life with tuberous sclerosis and intractable seizures. CDR3s leave out the opening cysteine and the closing phenylalanine or tryptophan. Fields, in order: J gene, D gene, V gene, CDR3 protein. A D gene is named only where the DNA matches it firmly.

>TRBJ2-1|.|TRBV7-9
ASSLIQGNYNEQF
>TRBJ2-7|TRBD1|TRBV7-9
ASSHNPGTAH
>TRBJ1-2|TRBD1|TRBV4-1
ASSLDDGTGVEGYT
>TRBJ2-1|.|TRBV7-8
ASSFFRSDEQF
>TRBJ1-5|TRBD1|TRBV5-1
ASSPTGDQPQH
>TRBJ1-1|TRBD1|TRBV4-1
ASSQDSATGNMNTEAF
>TRBJ1-6|TRBD1|TRBV6-5
ASSYSGQRNSPLH
>TRBJ1-1|.|TRBV9
ASSVTGFGTEAF
>TRBJ2-3|.|TRBV27
ASSFADTQY
>TRBJ2-3|TRBD1|TRBV4-1
ASSQDSAGGVRTQY
>TRBJ2-7|.|TRBV2
ASSKLTGYEQY
>TRBJ1-3|.|TRBV7-6
ASSLGSAWNSGNTIY
>TRBJ1-6|.|TRBV11-2
ASSLSGIDNSPLH
>TRBJ1-2|TRBD1|TRBV6-6
ASSKIRDRDGYT
>TRBJ1-2|.|TRBV5-1
ASSLLLTAT
>TRBJ2-5|.|TRBV5-6
ASSLRSGTKETQY
>TRBJ1-5|.|TRBV6-6
ASTSDGYNQPQH
>TRBJ1-4|TRBD1|TRBV12-3/TRBV12-4
ATAGQGGEKLF
>TRBJ2-7|.|TRBV4-1
ASSLGPGREQY
>TRBJ1-3|.|TRBV30
AWSRGADRRSGNTIY
>TRBJ1-1|.|TRBV4-1
ASSQVLGQKAF
>TRBJ2-7|TRBD2|TRBV19
ASNPSGRYEQY
>TRBJ2-7|.|TRBV19
ASSIRDTKSSYEQY
>TRBJ1-2|.|TRBV27
ASSVDRRDGYT
>TRBJ1-1|TRBD1|TRBV3-1/TRBV3-2
ASRLPGGTEAF
>TRBJ2-7|.|TRBV7-3
ASSPSADSYEQY
>TRBJ2-3|TRBD2|TRBV5-8
ASSLGASGGDTQY
>TRBJ2-1|.|TRBV7-9
ASSFSPGTSDNEQF
>TRBJ1-1|.|TRBV30
AWSDRTEAF
>TRBJ1-1|.|TRBV18
ASSPPLPDRAF
>TRBJ1-1|.|TRBV27
ASSLNGGTEAF
>TRBJ2-7|TRBD1|TRBV6-6
ASSSGDRWSEQY
>TRBJ2-3|TRBD1|TRBV6-5
ASRGQGTDTQY
>TRBJ2-5|.|TRBV19
ASSIYGRGGPETQY
>TRBJ2-3|TRBD2|TRBV14
ASSPTEREGLRTQY
>TRBJ1-2|.|TRBV5-1
ASSLRSSYGYT
>TRBJ1-1|.|TRBV18
ASSPRADRGEAF
>TRBJ2-6|.|TRBV5-1
ASSLGNRVRSGANVLT
>TRBJ1-2|TRBD1|TRBV14
ASSQVPGQGAGGYT
>TRBJ1-1|TRBD1|TRBV19
ASSIPRGPAF
>TRBJ2-4|.|TRBV28
ASSSTGLAKNIQY